Below are 16 T cell receptor beta chains sequenced from a single sample in a study of blood T cell repertoires in COVID-19. Clones were read by immunoSEQ multiplex PCR, and TCRdb kept only the in-frame ones, dropping some. The profile shows around 130,000 clones, almost 85% of them singletons. Material: PBMCs or T cells enriched from blood (not recorded which). Source of these receptors: a woman between 45 and 60 years old with acute COVID-19.

The chain uses TRBV7-9 and TRBJ1-2, with 10 bases aligning to TRBD1. CDR3 length: 19 amino acids. Germline CDR1 reads SEHNR; CDR2 reads FQNEAQ (reference sequence). Trimming took 5 bases from V and 2 from J; bases not matched to a gene: 17. CDR3 DNA sequence: TGTGCCAGCAGCACTTGGGACAGGGGCCTGCTAAGTGGCAACTATGGCTACACCTTC. Amino acids: CASSTWDRGLLSGNYGYTF.

This clone was seen once. This rearrangement joins TRBV18 to TRBJ1-1; maybe TRBD1 (5 bases). Trimming stripped 3 bases from V and 1 base from J, with 18 bases between. The CDR3 has 17 residues. The germline V gene has CDR1 KGHSH and CDR2 LQKENI. CDR3 sequence reads: CASSPFDRADTNTEAFF. The DNA of the CDR3 is TGTGCCAGCTCACCTTTCGACCGCGCGGACACGAACACTGAAGCTTTCTTT.

The gene calls are TRBV30 and TRBJ2-1; D not certain. Per germline, CDR1 GTSNPN and CDR2 SVGIG (reference sequence). The CDR3 extends over 12 amino acids. The CDR3: CAQNSFYNEQFF. In DNA, the CDR3 is TGTGCTCAGAACAGTTTTTACAATGAGCAGTTCTTC. The whole variable domain, filled in from reference TRBV30 and TRBJ2-1, reads SQTIHQWPATLVQPVGSPLSLECTVEGTSNPNLYWYRQAAGRGLQLLFYSVGIGQISSEVPQNLSASRPQDRQFILSSKKLLLSDSGFYLCAQNSFYNEQFFGPGTRLTVL.

V and J are TRBV4-1 and TRBJ1-5; D gene unclear. Trimming cost V 4 bases and J 4 bases, with 11 bases left between them. This CDR3 has 14 residues. From germline, CDR1 is MGHRA and CDR2 YSYEKL. CDR3 nucleotides: TGCGCCAGCAGCCGAGAGGGCTGGAATCAGCCCCAGCATTTT. This gives the protein CASSREGWNQPQHF.

In this sample, this clone turned up a few times. This chain links TRBV4-1 with TRBJ2-3, with 8 positions matching TRBD2. V shed 4 bases and J 2 bases; nucleotides not matched to a gene: 14. The CDR3 loop spans 18 amino acids. Germline CDR1 reads MGHRA; CDR2 reads YSYEKL. The CDR3 DNA reads TGCGCCAGCAGCCTACTGCCCGGGGGGGTAGCGGCCACAGATACGCAGTATTTT. Its translation: CASSLLPGGVAATDTQYF.

The chain employs TRBV19 and TRBJ1-2; D call uncertain. Deletions cut 3 bases from V and 0 bases from J, with 11 bases between. The CDR3 covers 15 residues. From germline, CDR1 is LNHDA and CDR2 SQIVND (reference sequence). The CDR3 region is CASSMAGGTNYGYTF. In nucleotides, the CDR3 is TGTGCCAGTAGTATGGCGGGCGGTACTAACTATGGCTACACCTTC. Full variable domain (remainder filled in from reference TRBV19 and TRBJ1-2): DGGITQSPKYLFRKEGQNVTLSCEQNLNHDAMYWYRQDPGQGLRLIYYSQIVNDFQKGDIAEGYSVSREKKESFPLTVTSAQKNPTAFYLCASSMAGGTNYGYTFGSGTRLTVV.

V usage is TRBV13 and J usage is TRBJ2-1; 7 nucleotides line up with TRBD2. V dropped 5 bases and J dropped 10; count of bases not matched to a gene: 8. Germline V gene lookup returns CDR1 PRHDT and CDR2 FYEKMQ (reference sequence). The CDR3 contains 13 residues. The CDR3 region has the DNA TGTGCCAGCAGCACGGGGAGGGCCGGAGAGCAGTTCTTC. This codes for CASSTGRAGEQFF.

The rearrangement joins TRBV18 to TRBJ2-5; maybe TRBD1 (5 bases). Germline V lookup: CDR1 KGHSH, CDR2 LQKENI. The V end was cut by 4 bases, the J end by 2 bases, with 11 bases between. CDR3 length: 14 residues. This chain's CDR3 is CASSRVQGQETQYF. The CDR3 nucleotides read TGTGCCAGCTCACGAGTGCAGGGACAAGAGACCCAGTACTTC.

The chain couples TRBV7-2 to TRBJ1-4, with 9 bases identical to TRBD1. V was clipped by 3 bases and J by 6 bases; unmatched bases: 5. From germline, CDR1 is SGHTA and CDR2 FQGNSA. The CDR3 spans 15 residues. CDR3 in amino acids: CASSLGTGKHEKLFF. In nucleotides, the CDR3 is TGTGCCAGCAGCTTGGGGACAGGGAAGCATGAAAAACTGTTTTTT.

The rearrangement uses TRBV7-3 and TRBJ2-3; D is uncertain. The CDR3 has 13 residues. Germline-derived CDR1 and CDR2 are SGHTA and FQGTGA. The V end was cut by 1 base, the J end by 8 bases, with 10 bases between. CDR3 residues: CASSLKSDSTQYF. CDR3 DNA: TGTGCCAGCAGCTTAAAAAGCGATTCTACGCAGTATTTT.

This chain joins TRBV4-2 and TRBJ2-5; 9 bases line up with TRBD2. The germline gives CDR1 LGHNA, CDR2 YNFKEQ. V was clipped by 0 bases and J by 4 bases; unmatched bases: 12. The CDR3 consists of 18 residues. In DNA form, the CDR3 reads TGTGCCAGCAGCCAAGAACGTTCAGCGGGAGGTTCTCCAGAGACCCAGTACTTC. It specifies CASSQERSAGGSPETQYF.

The chain joins TRBV6-2 or TRBV6-3 to TRBJ2-2; TRBD2 matches 11 bases. This CDR3 region has 17 residues. CDR1 MNHEY and CDR2 SVGEGT come from the germline V gene. V shed 0 bases, J shed 6 bases, and the junction held 6 bases outside the gene matches. DNA for the CDR3: TGTGCCAGCAGTTACTCGATACTAGCGGGAGCGGCCGGGGAGCTGTTTTTT. It yields the protein CASSYSILAGAAGELFF.

V is TRBV9 and J is TRBJ1-2; no definite D call. This CDR3 is 15 amino acids long. Trimming removed 0 bases at V and 7 bases at J, with 16 bases between. CDR1 and CDR2 from the germline V gene are SGDLS and YYNGEE. The CDR3 region is CASSVDGELPGGYTF. The DNA for the CDR3 is TGTGCCAGCAGCGTAGATGGGGAGTTGCCCGGTGGCTACACCTTC.

The chain recombines TRBV2 with TRBJ2-7, with TRBD2 matching 8 bases. The V gene end was trimmed by 5 bases and the J gene end by 1 base; junction bases not matched to a gene: 4. The germline V gene has CDR1 SNHLY and CDR2 FYNNEI. This CDR3 is built from 14 residues. CDR3 bases: TGTGCCAGCAGTTCCGCTAGCGGGTCCTACGAGCAGTACTTC. Translating gives CASSSASGSYEQYF.

The rearrangement links TRBV19 to TRBJ2-1; 14 nucleotides agree with TRBD2. The length of the CDR3 is 16 residues. Trimming at V came to 6 bases and at J to 7 bases, leaving 8 bases not matched to a gene. The germline V gene encodes CDR1 LNHDA and CDR2 SQIVND (reference sequence). CDR3 nucleotide sequence: TGTGCCAGTAGAGCGAAGGGACTAGCGGGAGTTAATGAGCAGTTCTTC. This encodes CASRAKGLAGVNEQFF.

The chain joins TRBV11-2 to TRBJ2-1; 13 nucleotides agree with TRBD2. CDR3 length: 18 residues. The germline CDR1 and CDR2 sequences are SGHAT and FQNNGV. Germline trimming cut 3 bases from V and 1 base from J; bases unmatched to any gene: 6. The CDR3 nucleotides read TGTGCCAGCAGCTTTAGACTAGCGGGAGGAGTGTCCTACAATGAGCAGTTCTTC. This gives the protein CASSFRLAGGVSYNEQFF.